A single sample is the source of the 25 T cell receptor beta chains below, sequenced in a study of blood T cell repertoires in COVID-19. Repertoires were generated with immunoSEQ multiplex PCR, while TCRdb's copy carries only in-frame clones and drops some. The sample comprises about 210,000 clones, roughly four fifths of which are singletons, and 5.2% rests with the top ten. Input material: peripheral blood. These receptors came from a woman in her seventies with COVID-19, enrolled during active disease.

The J gene is TRBJ2-5, the V gene TRBV24-1, with D perhaps matching TRBD1 (6 bases). Germline CDR1 is KGHDR and CDR2 is SFDVKD. V was trimmed by 4 bases and J by 3 bases, leaving 20 bases between them. The CDR3 covers 17 residues. The CDR3: CATSDHGLTGTKETQYF. The CDR3 nucleotides read TGTGCCACCAGTGACCACGGTCTCACCGGGACAAAAGAGACCCAGTACTTC.

V usage is TRBV6-1 and J usage is TRBJ2-7, with 9 bases identical to TRBD1. Losses at the gene ends were 3 bases for V and 6 bases for J; bases not matched to a gene: 9. In germline, CDR1 is MNHNS, CDR2 SASEGT. The CDR3 runs to 15 residues. The CDR3 spells CASSDPGTGRSEQYF. DNA of the CDR3: TGTGCCAGCAGTGACCCCGGGACAGGGCGCTCCGAGCAGTACTTC.

The rearrangement uses TRBV6-6 and TRBJ1-6, with D possibly matching TRBD1 (6 bases). Germline V gives CDR1 MNHNY, CDR2 SVGAGI (reference sequence). This CDR3 is 16 amino acids long. Trimming pared 5 bases from V and 10 bases from J, leaving 21 bases between. CDR3 sequence (DNA): TGTGCCAGCAGTCCGCAGGCGGGGGGCGCTAAATCACCCCTCCACTTT. Translation gives CASSPQAGGAKSPLHF.

The chain links TRBV5-1 to TRBJ2-1; 10 nucleotides agree with TRBD2. Trimming removed 6 bases from V and 0 bases from J; junction bases left unmatched: 9. This CDR3 comprises 17 residues. Germline CDR1 reads SGHRS; CDR2 reads YFSETQ. The CDR3 protein is CASTRLAGASSYNEQFF. The CDR3 nucleotides read TGCGCCAGCACCCGACTAGCGGGTGCTAGCTCCTACAATGAGCAGTTCTTC.

This chain connects TRBV14 to TRBJ1-2; possibly TRBD1 for D (5 bases). CDR3 length: 13 residues. Germline CDR1 and CDR2: SGHDN and FVKESK. Trimming stripped 1 base from V and 14 bases from J, with 17 bases between. The CDR3 DNA sequence: TGTGCCAGCAGCCAAGCATCGGTCCAGGGATTGACCTTC. Its protein product is CASSQASVQGLTF.

The V and J genes are TRBV30 and TRBJ1-3; D not certain. The CDR3 extends over 12 amino acids. Germline V CDR1 and CDR2: GTSNPN, SVGIG (reference sequence). V gave up 3 bases and J gave up 2 bases, with 5 bases separating them. The CDR3 protein is CAWSLAGNTIYF. CDR3 nucleotides: TGTGCCTGGAGCCTCGCTGGAAACACCATATATTTT.

The chain uses TRBV12-3 or TRBV12-4 and TRBJ1-5; a weak D match, TRBD1 (5 bases). Trimming cost V 4 bases and J 7 bases, with 11 bases left between them. The CDR3 spans 13 residues. This CDR3 is CASSSGLGQPQHF. CDR3 bases: TGTGCCAGCAGTTCGGGACTAGGACAGCCCCAGCATTTT.

The chain has TRBV5-4 and TRBJ2-5; 8 nucleotides align to TRBD1. Germline assignment: CDR1 SGHNT and CDR2 YYREEE (reference sequence). Trimming cost V 5 bases and J 5 bases; bases outside gene matches: 8. CDR3 length equals 14 residues. CDR3 in DNA: TGTGCCAGCAGGACGCAGGGGGCTGGGGAGACCCAGTACTTC. Its translation: CASRTQGAGETQYF. The full variable domain, in which reference TRBV5-4 and TRBJ2-5 provide the parts outside the CDR3, is ETGVTQSPTHLIKTRGQQVTLRCSSQSGHNTVSWYQQALGQGPQFIFQYYREEENGRGNFPPRFSGLQFPNYSSELNVNALELDDSALYLCASRTQGAGETQYFGPGTRLLVL.

This chain links TRBV19 with TRBJ1-2, with D possibly being TRBD1 (6 bases). Trimming shortened V by 9 bases and J by 6 bases, and 23 bases separated the two germline ends. This CDR3 contains 15 residues. The germline gives CDR1 LNHDA, CDR2 SQIVND (reference sequence). The DNA of the CDR3 is TGTGCCAGCCACATGCTCGGCGGGGGGCAGGATGGCTACACCTTC. Its protein product is CASHMLGGGQDGYTF. Full variable domain (missing parts from reference TRBV19 and TRBJ1-2): DGGITQSPKYLFRKEGQNVTLSCEQNLNHDAMYWYRQDPGQGLRLIYYSQIVNDFQKGDIAEGYSVSREKKESFPLTVTSAQKNPTAFYLCASHMLGGGQDGYTFGSGTRLTVV.

This chain connects TRBV7-2 to TRBJ1-1, with D perhaps matching TRBD1 (5 bases). This CDR3 contains 14 residues. The V gene's germline CDR1 is SGHTA and CDR2 FQGNSA. V was pared by 3 bases and J by 4 bases, with 12 bases between. This CDR3 reads CASSFGTDSTEAFF. CDR3 bases: TGTGCCAGCAGCTTTGGAACAGACAGCACTGAAGCTTTCTTT.

The chain has TRBV6-5 and TRBJ2-7; D perhaps matches TRBD2 (6 bases). The CDR3 has 12 amino acids. CDR1 and CDR2 (germline): MNHEY, SVGAGI. V lost 5 bases to trimming and J lost 7 bases, with 12 bases between them. The CDR3 sequence: CASSRRRGEQYF. The CDR3 DNA follows: TGTGCCAGCAGTCGACGGAGGGGTGAGCAGTACTTC.

The rearrangement joins TRBV18 to TRBJ2-7; 14 bases map to TRBD2. The CDR3 covers 19 residues. Germline V CDR1 and CDR2: KGHSH, LQKENI. The ends lost 8 bases at V and 2 bases at J; junction bases unmatched: 17. CDR3 loop: CASPTRRGLAGVPPYEQYF. CDR3 DNA sequence: TGTGCCAGCCCAACCCGGCGGGGACTAGCGGGAGTACCCCCCTACGAGCAGTACTTC.

The chain joins TRBV15 to TRBJ2-7, with TRBD2 identical over 8 bases. The CDR3 runs 15 residues. The V segment lost 6 bases and the J segment 4 bases; nucleotides outside the gene matches: 11. The germline gives CDR1 LNHNV, CDR2 YYDKDF (reference sequence). The CDR3 reads CATRYGRAEGYEQYF. The CDR3 bases are TGTGCCACCAGATACGGGAGGGCGGAAGGGTACGAGCAGTACTTC.

The chain is built from TRBV15 and TRBJ1-2; D might be TRBD1 (5 bases). From germline, CDR1 is LNHNV and CDR2 YYDKDF (reference sequence). CDR3 length: 17 residues. V was cut by 0 bases and J by 1 base, with 15 bases left in between. CDR3 coding DNA: TGTGCCACCAGCAGAGAAATAGGGGCGAAGAGTAACTATGGCTACACCTTC. Protein sequence: CATSREIGAKSNYGYTF.

This chain joins TRBV5-1 and TRBJ2-1; 11 bases agree with TRBD1. With 2 bases clipped from V and 3 bases from J, the junction kept 7 bases outside the gene matches. The CDR3 spans 17 residues. The V gene's germline CDR1 is SGHRS and CDR2 YFSETQ. The CDR3, as DNA: TGCGCCAGCAGCTTTGCGGGGACAGGGGGGGTCTACAATGAGCAGTTCTTC. Translation gives CASSFAGTGGVYNEQFF. The full variable domain, in which reference TRBV5-1 and TRBJ2-1 provide the parts outside the CDR3, is KAGVTQTPRYLIKTRGQQVTLSCSPISGHRSVSWYQQTPGQGLQFLFEYFSETQRNKGNFPGRFSGRQFSNSRSEMNVSTLELGDSALYLCASSFAGTGGVYNEQFFGPGTRLTVL.

The gene calls are TRBV4-1 and TRBJ1-1; D gene ambiguous. The V end lost 3 bases, the J end lost 10 bases, and 12 bases lay between the germline ends. The CDR3 sequence is 12 residues long. The germline V gene encodes CDR1 MGHRA and CDR2 YSYEKL. The CDR3 nucleotides read TGCGCCAGCAGCCACCCGGCGGGTGGAGCTTTCTTT. Translating gives CASSHPAGGAFF.

The rearrangement joins TRBV19 to TRBJ1-5; D uncertain. Trimming pared 4 bases from V and 7 bases from J, leaving 11 bases between. The CDR3 is 13 amino acids. Germline-derived CDR1 and CDR2 are LNHDA and SQIVND (reference sequence). The CDR3 DNA is TGTGCCAGTAGTAGGCAGGTCGGCCAGCCCCAGCATTTT. It codes for CASSRQVGQPQHF.

The chain couples TRBV5-8 to TRBJ2-3; 7 nucleotides align to TRBD1. This CDR3 region has 12 residues. Per the germline V gene, CDR1 is SGHTS and CDR2 is YDEGEE. V dropped 3 bases and J dropped 12; count of bases not matched to a gene: 7. The CDR3 here is CASSSPGGRQYF. The CDR3 DNA sequence: TGTGCCAGCAGCTCACCAGGGGGTCGACAGTATTTT.

The chain carries TRBV5-1 and TRBJ1-1; 8 bases are shared with TRBD1. The CDR3 is 15 residues long. Losses at the gene ends were 2 bases for V and 1 base for J; bases not matched to a gene: 4. Germline assignment: CDR1 SGHRS and CDR2 YFSETQ. The CDR3 bases are TGCGCCAGCAGCTTACTGACAGGGGAGAACACTGAAGCTTTCTTT. Its translation: CASSLLTGENTEAFF.

The V and J genes are TRBV3-1 (or the pseudogene TRBV3-2) and TRBJ1-1; D unclear. Germline CDR1 and CDR2: LGHDT and YNNKEL (reference sequence). CDR3 length equals 14 residues. V was shortened by 3 bases and J by 5 bases, with 13 bases between the two germline ends. CDR3 loop: CASSHLTGRTEAFF. The CDR3 DNA sequence: TGTGCCAGCAGCCATCTCACCGGGAGGACTGAAGCTTTCTTT.

The rearrangement links TRBV5-6 to TRBJ1-5; possibly TRBD1 for D (5 bases). The V and J ends lost 3 bases and 6 bases respectively, with 22 bases between them. There are 17 residues in the CDR3. Germline CDR1 is SGHDT and CDR2 is YYEEEE. CDR3 DNA: TGTGCCAGCAGCTCCCGCGGTTCGGTAACAGGCCGTCAGCCCCAGCATTTT. This sequence encodes CASSSRGSVTGRQPQHF.

The chain recombines TRBV20-1 with TRBJ2-3; 7 bases map to TRBD2. The CDR3 is 16 residues long. Per germline, CDR1 DFQATT and CDR2 SNEGSKA (reference sequence). Germline trimming cut 3 bases from V and 3 bases from J; bases unmatched to any gene: 12. In DNA form, the CDR3 reads TGCAGTGCTAGTTTGGTGGGAGGGGCGCGGACAGATACGCAGTATTTT. Residues: CSASLVGGARTDTQYF.

In its sample, this clone was seen once. The chain links TRBV5-4 to TRBJ2-1; the D gene is possibly TRBD2 (5 bases). V lost 1 base to trimming and J lost 1 base, with 6 bases between them. Per germline, CDR1 SGHNT and CDR2 YYREEE (reference sequence). The CDR3 runs 14 residues. The CDR3 bases are TGTGCCAGCAGCTTGACGGGATCCTACAATGAGCAGTTCTTC. Amino acids: CASSLTGSYNEQFF.

The J gene is TRBJ2-5, the V gene TRBV7-2; 9 bases are a match to TRBD2. CDR3 length: 17 residues. Germline loops: CDR1 SGHTA, CDR2 FQGNSA. The V gene end was trimmed by 3 bases and the J gene end by 5 bases; junction bases not matched to a gene: 13. The CDR3 DNA follows: TGTGCCAGCAGCTTCGTGGGACTAGCCGATCTTAGGGAGACCCAGTACTTC. Residues: CASSFVGLADLRETQYF. Based on the CDR3 plus reference TRBV7-2 and TRBJ2-5, the full variable domain is GAGVSQSPSNKVTEKGKDVELRCDPISGHTALYWYRQSLGQGLEFLIYFQGNSAPDKSGLPSDRFSAERTGGSVSTLTIQRTQQEDSAVYLCASSFVGLADLRETQYFGPGTRLLVL.

The rearrangement links TRBV7-2 to TRBJ2-2; 9 bases line up with TRBD1. Losses at the gene ends were 4 bases for V and 6 bases for J; bases not matched to a gene: 9. CDR3 length: 16 residues. Looked up from germline, CDR1 is SGHTA and CDR2 is FQGNSA. The CDR3 DNA is TGTGCCAGCAGCTCCAACAGGGGGCAGTTCGCCGGGGAGCTGTTTTTT. This sequence encodes CASSSNRGQFAGELFF. Variable domain in full (rest from reference TRBV7-2 and TRBJ2-2): GAGVSQSPSNKVTEKGKDVELRCDPISGHTALYWYRQSLGQGLEFLIYFQGNSAPDKSGLPSDRFSAERTGGSVSTLTIQRTQQEDSAVYLCASSSNRGQFAGELFFGEGSRLTVL.